Below are 28 T cell receptor beta chains sequenced from a single sample in a study of control samples from healthy donors and cancer patients. Data came from immunoSEQ multiplex PCR; TCRdb stores just in-frame clones and leaves some out. The data contain 30,000 to 40,000 clones, 86% of them singletons. The sequencing input was PBMCs. These receptors all come from a woman between 35 and 50 years old with lung cancer.

This clone was counted a few times. V is TRBV20-1 and J is TRBJ1-1; D gene ambiguous. The ends were cut back, 3 bases at V and 3 bases at J, with 17 bases in the middle. This CDR3 contains 15 residues. Germline CDR1 is DFQATT and CDR2 is SNEGSKA (reference sequence). CDR3 sequence reads: CSASNRAGGDTEAFF. CDR3 bases: TGCAGTGCTAGTAATCGGGCCGGCGGTGACACTGAAGCTTTCTTT.

V gene TRBV15 combines with J gene TRBJ2-5; 8 nucleotides line up with TRBD2. Germline V gene data show CDR1 as LNHNV and CDR2 as YYDKDF (reference sequence). J lost 1 base, V lost 0 bases, and 4 bases had no gene match. The CDR3 has 16 residues. CDR3 sequence: CATSRDYGGAQETQYF. CDR3 nucleotide sequence: TGTGCCACCAGCAGAGATTACGGGGGGGCCCAAGAGACCCAGTACTTC.

The V and J genes are TRBV21-1 and TRBJ1-2; TRBD1, the D gene given by the table, was not confirmed from the DNA. TRBV21-1 is tagged as a pseudogene. The CDR3 loop spans 17 amino acids. CDR3 loop: CASSKEGGGTGGPGYTF. The CDR3 bases are TGTGCCAGCAGCAAAGAAGGGGGAGGGACAGGGGGCCCTGGCTACACCTTC.

V is TRBV5-4 and J is TRBJ1-4; perhaps TRBD1 as D (5 bases). Trimming removed 4 bases from V and 3 bases from J, with 7 bases in between. Germline lookup yields CDR1 SGHNT and CDR2 YYREEE (reference sequence). The CDR3 covers 13 residues. In DNA form, the CDR3 reads TGTGCCAGCAGCCGGGACTCTAATGAAAAACTGTTTTTT. Translating gives CASSRDSNEKLFF.

The rearrangement links TRBV25-1 to TRBJ2-2; weak D call: TRBD2 (5 bases). This CDR3 has 13 amino acids. Germline V CDR1 and CDR2: MGHDK, SYGVNS. V was clipped by 8 bases and J by 2 bases, with 9 bases between them. The CDR3 protein is CASFRENTGELFF. CDR3 DNA: TGTGCCAGCTTTCGGGAAAACACCGGGGAGCTGTTTTTT.

The rearrangement joins TRBV7-3 to TRBJ1-1; D call uncertain. This CDR3 is built from 15 residues. Trimming stripped 5 bases from V and 3 bases from J, with 16 bases between. From germline, CDR1 is SGHTA and CDR2 FQGTGA. This chain's CDR3 is CASSPLLGLDTEAFF. For the CDR3, the DNA is TGTGCCAGCAGCCCCCTCTTAGGGCTGGACACTGAAGCTTTCTTT.

V is TRBV27 and J is TRBJ2-1; no firm D call. The V and J ends lost 7 bases and 0 bases respectively, with 10 bases between them. The V gene's germline CDR1 is MNHEY and CDR2 SMNVEV (reference sequence). This CDR3 has 14 amino acids. CDR3 region: CASNPTSSYNEQFF. DNA of the CDR3: TGTGCCAGCAACCCTACAAGCTCCTACAATGAGCAGTTCTTC.

CDR3 sequence reads: CASSESGQGSPLHF. For the CDR3, the DNA is TGTGCCAGCAGTGAGTCAGGGCAGGGTTCACCCCTCCACTTT. This chain connects TRBV6-4 to TRBJ1-6; tentative D call: TRBD1 (5 bases). The CDR3 consists of 14 residues. Trimming removed 3 bases at V and 9 bases at J, with 12 bases between. The germline V gene encodes CDR1 MRHNA and CDR2 SNTAGT.

This clone was observed a single time. The chain uses TRBV5-6 and TRBJ2-3; 10 bases agree with TRBD1. The V gene end was trimmed by 4 bases and the J gene end by 6 bases; junction bases not matched to a gene: 8. In germline, CDR1 is SGHDT, CDR2 YYEEEE. The CDR3 runs to 15 residues. The DNA of the CDR3 is TGTGCCAGCAGCGCGGGGACAGGGGTTTCCGATACGCAGTATTTT. This translates into CASSAGTGVSDTQYF.

This chain links TRBV13 with TRBJ1-4, with TRBD1 as a possible D gene (5 bases). Germline V gene data show CDR1 as PRHDT and CDR2 as FYEKMQ (reference sequence). This CDR3 has 15 residues. Deletions cut 5 bases from V and 8 bases from J, with 18 bases between. The DNA for the CDR3 is TGTGCCAGCAGCCCGAACGGGGCTTTTGAGGAAAAACTGTTTTTT. Translation: CASSPNGAFEEKLFF.

The chain recombines TRBV11-3 with TRBJ1-1, with TRBD1 matching over 8 bases. The ends lost 5 bases at V and 7 bases at J; junction bases unmatched: 6. There are 13 residues in the CDR3. Germline CDR1 reads SGHNT; CDR2 reads YENEEA. The CDR3 region has the DNA TGTGCCAGCAGCGCGGGACAGGACCTTGAAGCTTTCTTT. Translating gives CASSAGQDLEAFF.

The chain is built from TRBV7-3 and TRBJ1-1; no firm D call. Trimming took off 2 bases at V and 0 bases at J, with 7 bases between the two ends. Germline V gene sequence: CDR1 SGHTA, CDR2 FQGTGA. The CDR3 is made up of 14 amino acids. CDR3 bases: TGTGCCAGCAGCTTATTGGGTCTGAACACTGAAGCTTTCTTT. This encodes CASSLLGLNTEAFF.

This chain joins TRBV6-5 and TRBJ1-1; TRBD1 might be the D (5 bases). The CDR3 has 15 amino acids. Deletions cut 0 bases from V and 4 bases from J, with 12 bases between. Germline values: CDR1 MNHEY, CDR2 SVGAGI. In DNA, the CDR3 is TGTGCCAGCAGTTACTCGGACATCTTGGGCACTGAAGCTTTCTTT. Translating it yields CASSYSDILGTEAFF.

This clone showed up just a few times. V gene TRBV11-3 combines with J gene TRBJ2-7; D might be TRBD1 (6 bases). The CDR3 has 15 residues. V was cut by 5 bases and J by 0 bases, with 14 bases left in between. The V gene's germline CDR1 is SGHNT and CDR2 YENEEA. The CDR3 reads CASSLRRTVSYEQYF. In DNA form, the CDR3 reads TGTGCCAGCAGCCTCAGGAGGACAGTCTCCTACGAGCAGTACTTC.

The V gene is TRBV6-5, the J gene TRBJ2-5, with 8 bases aligning to TRBD2. Germline CDR1 reads MNHEY; CDR2 reads SVGAGI. Trimming cost V 1 base and J 5 bases; bases outside gene matches: 3. There are 14 residues in the CDR3. DNA for the CDR3: TGTGCCAGCAGTTACTTAGCGGGGTGGGAGACCCAGTACTTC. It yields the protein CASSYLAGWETQYF.

The gene calls are TRBV15 and TRBJ2-4; 7 bases map to TRBD2. CDR1 is LNHNV and CDR2 is YYDKDF in the germline V gene (reference sequence). The V gene end was trimmed by 0 bases and the J gene end by 6 bases; junction bases not matched to a gene: 8. The CDR3 totals 16 residues. The CDR3 region has the DNA TGTGCCACCAGCAGAGATCCGGAGGGAGGGAGAAACATTCAGTACTTC. Its translation: CATSRDPEGGRNIQYF.

The rearrangement links TRBV12-3 or TRBV12-4 to TRBJ1-1; 7 positions agree with TRBD1. The trim removed 4 bases at V and 4 bases at J, leaving 3 bases unmatched. The CDR3 loop spans 13 amino acids. For the CDR3, the DNA is TGTGCCAGCAGTTCAGGGGGTAGCACTGAAGCTTTCTTT. Translation gives CASSSGGSTEAFF.

Here the CDR3 DNA reads TGTGCCAGCAGTCGGACAGAAGAAACCTACAATGAGCAGTTCTTC. As protein: CASSRTEETYNEQFF. The chain combines TRBV6-5 with TRBJ2-1; TRBD1 is a possible D gene (6 bases). Germline assignment: CDR1 MNHEY and CDR2 SVGAGI. Trimming pared 5 bases from V and 2 bases from J, leaving 13 bases between. The CDR3 is 15 amino acids.

The rearrangement joins TRBV7-9 to TRBJ2-2, with 7 bases matching TRBD2. The germline CDR1 and CDR2 sequences are SEHNR and FQNEAQ (reference sequence). The length of the CDR3 is 18 residues. V was pared by 8 bases and J by 2 bases, with 17 bases of the junction left unmatched. CDR3 protein: CASYKIRASSGNTGELFF. DNA for the CDR3: TGTGCCAGCTACAAGATAAGGGCGTCTAGCGGTAACACCGGGGAGCTGTTTTTT.

This rearrangement joins TRBV5-4 to TRBJ2-2, with a tentative D call TRBD2 (5 bases). Germline V gene sequence: CDR1 SGHNT, CDR2 YYREEE (reference sequence). Trimming pared 4 bases from V and 4 bases from J, leaving 14 bases between. The CDR3 is 15 residues long. The CDR3 region has the DNA TGTGCCAGCAGCCCGAGTGTCGGGATCACCGGGGAGCTGTTTTTT. This codes for CASSPSVGITGELFF.

The J gene is TRBJ2-1, the V gene TRBV5-8; 7 bases are shared with TRBD1. The CDR3 runs 14 residues. Germline CDR1 SGHTS, CDR2 YDEGEE. J gave up 3 bases and V 2 bases, and 2 bases lay outside the gene matches. Here the CDR3 reads CASSLNRGYNEQFF. CDR3 DNA sequence: TGTGCCAGCAGCTTAAACAGGGGCTACAATGAGCAGTTCTTC.

The chain uses TRBV29-1 and TRBJ1-2; TRBD1 aligns across 7 bases. Trimming removed 2 bases from V and 3 bases from J; junction bases left unmatched: 6. The germline gives CDR1 SQVTM, CDR2 ANQGSEA. CDR3 length: 14 residues. CDR3: CSVEHRDSDYGYTF. In DNA form, the CDR3 reads TGCAGCGTTGAACACAGGGACAGCGACTATGGCTACACCTTC.

In the case of this clone: The sample holds other DNA sequences that translate to the same CDR3. CDR3 amino acids: CASSRTGNQPQHF. DNA of the CDR3: TGTGCCAGCAGTCGTACAGGGAATCAGCCCCAGCATTTT. The gene calls are TRBV6-5 and TRBJ1-5; D may be TRBD1 (6 bases). The CDR3 totals 13 residues. The V end was cut by 5 bases, the J end by 4 bases, with 9 bases between. Germline values: CDR1 MNHEY, CDR2 SVGAGI.

The chain couples TRBV19 to TRBJ2-3; 7 nucleotides align to TRBD2. The CDR3 length is 16 residues. Per germline, CDR1 LNHDA and CDR2 SQIVND (reference sequence). The V gene end was trimmed by 0 bases and the J gene end by 4 bases; junction bases not matched to a gene: 7. The CDR3 nucleotides read TGTGCCAGTAGTATAGATGGGGGGGGGAGCGCAGATACGCAGTATTTT. This gives the protein CASSIDGGGSADTQYF.

The genes are TRBV28 and TRBJ2-2; possibly TRBD2 for D (7 bases). Germline V gene data show CDR1 as MDHEN and CDR2 as SYDVKM. The CDR3 sequence is 12 residues long. Deletions cut 11 bases from V and 4 bases from J, with 11 bases between. CDR3 nucleotides: TGTGCCGGGGGGGCGCCCACCGGGGAGCTGTTTTTT. Amino acids: CAGGAPTGELFF.

The genes are TRBV3-1 (or the pseudogene TRBV3-2) and TRBJ2-2; TRBD1 might be the D (5 bases). V was shortened by 0 bases and J by 6 bases, with 14 bases between the two germline ends. The CDR3 totals 16 residues. CDR1 LGHDT and CDR2 YNNKEL come from the germline V gene (reference sequence). The CDR3 region has the DNA TGTGCCAGCAGCCAAGATTCGCACAGGCCCTCCGGGGAGCTGTTTTTT. This sequence encodes CASSQDSHRPSGELFF.

The chain is built from TRBV4-2 and TRBJ2-2, with 8 bases lining up with TRBD2. Losses at the gene ends were 3 bases for V and 8 bases for J; bases not matched to a gene: 14. The CDR3 totals 17 residues. Per the germline V gene, CDR1 is LGHNA and CDR2 is YNFKEQ. Here the CDR3 reads CASSQATSVYKSGELFF. CDR3 bases: TGTGCCAGCAGCCAGGCGACTAGCGTATATAAATCGGGGGAGCTGTTTTTT.

The rearrangement uses TRBV7-9 and TRBJ2-7; 7 nucleotides agree with TRBD2. Germline V gene sequence: CDR1 SEHNR, CDR2 FQNEAQ (reference sequence). V was pared by 3 bases and J by 0 bases, with 2 bases of the junction left unmatched. This CDR3 is 14 amino acids long. CDR3 in amino acids: CASSLTSTSYEQYF. Written as DNA, the CDR3 is TGTGCCAGCAGCTTGACTAGCACCTCCTACGAGCAGTACTTC.